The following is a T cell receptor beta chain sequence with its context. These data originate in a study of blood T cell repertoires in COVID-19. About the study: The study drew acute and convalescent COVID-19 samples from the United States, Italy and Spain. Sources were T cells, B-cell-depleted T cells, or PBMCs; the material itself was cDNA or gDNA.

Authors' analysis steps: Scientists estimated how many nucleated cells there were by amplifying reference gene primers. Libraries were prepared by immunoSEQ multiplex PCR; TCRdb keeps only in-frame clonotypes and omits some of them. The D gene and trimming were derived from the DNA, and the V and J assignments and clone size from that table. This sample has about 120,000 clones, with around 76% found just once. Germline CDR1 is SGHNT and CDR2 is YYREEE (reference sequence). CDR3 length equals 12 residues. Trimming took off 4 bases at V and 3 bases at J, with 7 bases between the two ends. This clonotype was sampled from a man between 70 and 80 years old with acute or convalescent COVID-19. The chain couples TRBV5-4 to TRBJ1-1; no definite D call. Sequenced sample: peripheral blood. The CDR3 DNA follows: TGTGCCAGCAGCAAAAGAGACACTGAAGCTTTCTTT. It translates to CASSKRDTEAFF. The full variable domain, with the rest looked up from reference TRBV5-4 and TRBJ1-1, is ETGVTQSPTHLIKTRGQQVTLRCSSQSGHNTVSWYQQALGQGPQFIFQYYREEENGRGNFPPRFSGLQFPNYSSELNVNALELDDSALYLCASSKRDTEAFFGQGTRLTVV.